This TCR beta chain is from a study of T cells in Graves' hyperthyroidism and ophthalmopathy. As to this clonotype: Its antigen remains unidentified.

The study based diagnoses on clinical symptoms, serum thyroxine and TRAb, thyroid ultrasound and orbital computed tomography. CDR1 and CDR2 (germline): SGHVS, FQNEAQ. CDR3 length: 16 amino acids. The trim removed 4 bases at V and 1 base at J, leaving 6 bases unmatched. Amplification of TCR beta CDR3 regions used RNA as the template. The TCR CDR3 first-round RT-PCR relied on the HTBI primer set. MiXCR, run by TCRdb on the multiplex PCR reads, gives a single entry per CDR3 protein. The sample holds roughly 30,000 distinct CDR3 sequences; around 40% are singletons and the top ten take over 9%. General study findings and limits: By a 13 V-J model, ophthalmopathy was set apart from stable hyperthyroidism.

The chain has TRBV7-8 and TRBJ1-5; 8 bases map to TRBD1. What was sequenced was blood. This receptor was taken from a woman aged 25 to 39 with Graves' hyperthyroidism. In DNA, the CDR3 is TGTGCCAGCAGCTCCGGACAGGGCGGCAGCAATCAGCCCCAGCATTTT. Encoded protein: CASSSGQGGSNQPQHF.